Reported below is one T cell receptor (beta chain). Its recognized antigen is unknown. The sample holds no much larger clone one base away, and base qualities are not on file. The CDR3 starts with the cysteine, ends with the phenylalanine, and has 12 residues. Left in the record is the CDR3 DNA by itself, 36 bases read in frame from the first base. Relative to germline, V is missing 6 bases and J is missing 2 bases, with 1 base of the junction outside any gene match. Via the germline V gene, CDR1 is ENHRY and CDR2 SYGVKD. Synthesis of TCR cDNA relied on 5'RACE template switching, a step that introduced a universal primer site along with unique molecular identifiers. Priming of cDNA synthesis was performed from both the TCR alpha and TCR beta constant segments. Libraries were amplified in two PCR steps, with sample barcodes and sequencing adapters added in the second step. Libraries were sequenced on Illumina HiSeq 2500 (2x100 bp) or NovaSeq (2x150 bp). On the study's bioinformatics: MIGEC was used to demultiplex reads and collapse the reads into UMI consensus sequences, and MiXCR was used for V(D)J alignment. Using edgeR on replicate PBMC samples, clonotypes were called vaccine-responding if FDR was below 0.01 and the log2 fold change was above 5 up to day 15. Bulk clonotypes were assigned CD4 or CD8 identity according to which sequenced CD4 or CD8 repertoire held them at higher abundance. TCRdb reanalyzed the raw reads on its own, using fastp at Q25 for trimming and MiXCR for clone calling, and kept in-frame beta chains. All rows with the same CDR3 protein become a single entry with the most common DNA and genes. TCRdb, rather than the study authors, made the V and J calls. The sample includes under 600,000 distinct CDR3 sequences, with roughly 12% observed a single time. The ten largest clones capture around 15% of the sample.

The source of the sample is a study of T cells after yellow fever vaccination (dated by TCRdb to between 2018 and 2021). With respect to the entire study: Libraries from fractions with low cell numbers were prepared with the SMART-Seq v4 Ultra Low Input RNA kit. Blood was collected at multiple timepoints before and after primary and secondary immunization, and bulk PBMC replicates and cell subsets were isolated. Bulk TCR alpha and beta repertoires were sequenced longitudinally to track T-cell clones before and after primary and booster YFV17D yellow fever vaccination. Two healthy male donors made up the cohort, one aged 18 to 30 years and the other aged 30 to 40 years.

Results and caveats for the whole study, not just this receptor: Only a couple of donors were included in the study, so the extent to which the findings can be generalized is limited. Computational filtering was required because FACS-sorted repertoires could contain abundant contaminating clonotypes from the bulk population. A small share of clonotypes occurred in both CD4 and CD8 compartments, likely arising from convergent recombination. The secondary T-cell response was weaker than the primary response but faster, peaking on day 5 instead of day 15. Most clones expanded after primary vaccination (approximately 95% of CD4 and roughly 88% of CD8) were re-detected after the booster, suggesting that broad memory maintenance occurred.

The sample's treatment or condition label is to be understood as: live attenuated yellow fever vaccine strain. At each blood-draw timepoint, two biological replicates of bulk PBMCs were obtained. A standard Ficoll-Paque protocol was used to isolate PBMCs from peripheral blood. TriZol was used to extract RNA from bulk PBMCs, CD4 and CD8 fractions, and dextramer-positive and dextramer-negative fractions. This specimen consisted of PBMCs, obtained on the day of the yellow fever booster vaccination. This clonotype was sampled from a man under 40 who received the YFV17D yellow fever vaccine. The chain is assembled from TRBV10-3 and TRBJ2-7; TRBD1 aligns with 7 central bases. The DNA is TGTGCCATCAGAGGGACAGCCTACGAGCAGTACTTC. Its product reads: CAIRGTAYEQYF.